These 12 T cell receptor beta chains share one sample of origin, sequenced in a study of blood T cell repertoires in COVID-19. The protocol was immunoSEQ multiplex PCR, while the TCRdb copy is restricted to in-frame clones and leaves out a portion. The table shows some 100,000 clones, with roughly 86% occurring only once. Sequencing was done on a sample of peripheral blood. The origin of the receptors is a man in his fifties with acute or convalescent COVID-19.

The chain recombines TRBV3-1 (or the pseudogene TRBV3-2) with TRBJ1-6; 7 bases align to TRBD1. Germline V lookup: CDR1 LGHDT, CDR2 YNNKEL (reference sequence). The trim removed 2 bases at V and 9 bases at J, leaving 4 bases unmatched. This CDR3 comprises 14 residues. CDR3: CASSQRQGSSPLHF. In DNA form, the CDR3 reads TGTGCCAGCAGCCAACGACAGGGAAGTTCACCCCTCCACTTT.

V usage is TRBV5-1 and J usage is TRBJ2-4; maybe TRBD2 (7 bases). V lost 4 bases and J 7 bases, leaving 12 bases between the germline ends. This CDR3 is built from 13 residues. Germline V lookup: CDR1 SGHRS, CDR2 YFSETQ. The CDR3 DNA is TGCGCCAGCAGCCGGGGGGCAGGGAACATTCAGTACTTC. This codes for CASSRGAGNIQYF.

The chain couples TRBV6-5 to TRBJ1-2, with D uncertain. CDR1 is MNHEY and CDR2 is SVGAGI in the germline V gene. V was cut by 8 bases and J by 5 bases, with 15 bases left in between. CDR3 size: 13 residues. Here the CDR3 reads CASLSPVSYGYTF. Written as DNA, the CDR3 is TGTGCCAGCCTGAGCCCCGTTTCTTATGGCTACACCTTC.

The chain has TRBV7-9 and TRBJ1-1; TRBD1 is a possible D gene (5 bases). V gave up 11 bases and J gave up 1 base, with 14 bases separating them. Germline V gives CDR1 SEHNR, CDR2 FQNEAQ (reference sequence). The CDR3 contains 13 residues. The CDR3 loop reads CAGHRASNTEAFF. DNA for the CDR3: TGTGCCGGACACCGGGCCTCGAACACTGAAGCTTTCTTT.

DNA for the CDR3: TGTGCCAGCAGCCAAGAAATGGGCCAGAACTATGGCTACACCTTC. Protein: CASSQEMGQNYGYTF. The gene calls are TRBV3-1 (or the pseudogene TRBV3-2) and TRBJ1-2; no clear D gene. Germline V gives CDR1 LGHDT, CDR2 YNNKEL (reference sequence). V was cut by 0 bases and J by 2 bases, with 10 bases left in between. There are 15 residues in the CDR3.

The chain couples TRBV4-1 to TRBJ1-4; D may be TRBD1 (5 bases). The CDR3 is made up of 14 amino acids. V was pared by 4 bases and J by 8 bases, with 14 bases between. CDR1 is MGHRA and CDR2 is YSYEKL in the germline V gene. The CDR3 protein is CASSPQGSGEKLFF. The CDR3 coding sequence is TGCGCCAGCAGCCCCCAGGGTTCCGGGGAAAAACTGTTTTTT.

The CDR3 sequence is CAWGTGVMNTEAFF. CDR3 bases: TGTGCCTGGGGGACAGGGGTCATGAACACTGAAGCTTTCTTT. This chain joins TRBV30 and TRBJ1-1; TRBD1 matches 10 bases. V shed 5 bases and J 0 bases; nucleotides not matched to a gene: 3. There are 14 residues in the CDR3. Germline CDR1 is GTSNPN and CDR2 is SVGIG (reference sequence). Filled out from reference TRBV30 and TRBJ1-1, the complete variable domain reads SQTIHQWPATLVQPVGSPLSLECTVEGTSNPNLYWYRQAAGRGLQLLFYSVGIGQISSEVPQNLSASRPQDRQFILSSKKLLLSDSGFYLCAWGTGVMNTEAFFGQGTRLTVV.

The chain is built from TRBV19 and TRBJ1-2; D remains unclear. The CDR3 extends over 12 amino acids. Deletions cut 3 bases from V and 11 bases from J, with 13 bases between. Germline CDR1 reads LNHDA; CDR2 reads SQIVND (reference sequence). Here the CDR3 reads CASSINSNRYTF. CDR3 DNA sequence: TGTGCCAGTAGTATCAACTCTAACAGATACACCTTC.

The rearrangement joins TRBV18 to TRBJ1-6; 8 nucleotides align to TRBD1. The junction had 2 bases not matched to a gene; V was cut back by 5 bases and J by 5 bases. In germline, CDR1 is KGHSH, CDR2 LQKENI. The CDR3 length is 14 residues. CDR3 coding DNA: TGTGCCAGCTCATCGGACAGGGATAATTCACCCCTCCACTTT. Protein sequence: CASSSDRDNSPLHF.

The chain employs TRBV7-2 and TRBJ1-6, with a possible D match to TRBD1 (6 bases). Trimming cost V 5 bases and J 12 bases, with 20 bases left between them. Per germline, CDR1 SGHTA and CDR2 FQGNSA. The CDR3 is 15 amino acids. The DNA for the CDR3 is TGTGCCAGCAGCCCCCACCTCCAGGGGCGGGTACCCCTCCACTTT. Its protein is CASSPHLQGRVPLHF. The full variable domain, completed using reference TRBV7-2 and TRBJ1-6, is GAGVSQSPSNKVTEKGKDVELRCDPISGHTALYWYRQSLGQGLEFLIYFQGNSAPDKSGLPSDRFSAERTGGSVSTLTIQRTQQEDSAVYLCASSPHLQGRVPLHFGNGTRLTVT.

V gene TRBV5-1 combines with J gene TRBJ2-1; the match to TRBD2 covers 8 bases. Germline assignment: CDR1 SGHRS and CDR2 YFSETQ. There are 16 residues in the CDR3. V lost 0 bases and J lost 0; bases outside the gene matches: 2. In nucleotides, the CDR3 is TGCGCCAGCAGCTTGGTTAGCGGGGCCTCCTACAATGAGCAGTTCTTC. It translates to CASSLVSGASYNEQFF.

For the CDR3, the DNA is TGTGCCAGCAGTCGTACAGGGAACATGAACACTGAAGCTTTCTTT. Amino acids: CASSRTGNMNTEAFF. The chain joins TRBV2 to TRBJ1-1; weak D call: TRBD1 (6 bases). Trimming stripped 5 bases from V and 0 bases from J, with 13 bases between. CDR1 and CDR2 (germline): SNHLY, FYNNEI. This CDR3 region has 15 residues.